The TCR beta chain under discussion was sequenced for a study of T cell responses to AZD1222 COVID-19 vaccine. Some clones are missing from TCRdb's copy, which holds only in-frame ones; the method was immunoSEQ multiplex PCR. Of some 130,000 clones listed, 70% to 90% were seen once; the top ten hold 7.9%. Comment on this clone: Its antigen is as yet unknown.

Germline V CDR1 and CDR2: MNHEY, SVGAGI. The CDR3 is 15 residues long. The V gene end was trimmed by 5 bases and the J gene end by 0 bases; junction bases not matched to a gene: 5. Findings of the study overall: Spike regions recognized by vaccine-associated CD4 TCRs spanned the protein, led by 160-218 and 743-854. Repertoire collection took place solely once the T cell response had peaked. Most donors were white British, females outnumbered males, and clonal diversity was possibly underestimated.

V gene TRBV6-5 combines with J gene TRBJ2-7; 9 nucleotides align to TRBD1. This clonotype was sampled from an adult who received the MenACWY meningococcal vaccine as a control. The sequenced sample was peripheral blood, obtained 28 days after the second dose of the MenACWY control vaccine. As DNA, the CDR3 is TGTGCCAGCAGTACGACAGGGGGTCTCTCCTACGAGCAGTACTTC. This encodes CASSTTGGLSYEQYF.